This T cell receptor (beta chain) came from a study of T cells after yellow fever vaccination. The overall study: Preparation of the low-cell-number fractions used SMART-Seq v4 Ultra Low Input. Study-level findings and limits: There was a small share of clonotypes that showed up in both the CD4 and CD8 compartments. Clones that expanded after primary vaccination mostly reappeared after the booster (96% CD4, 75% to 90% CD8).

The CDR3 is 13 residues long. Trimming left V 1 base short and J 3 bases short, with 7 bases between. The germline CDR1 and CDR2 sequences are SGHRS and YFSETQ. Only a few counts were recorded for this clonotype. Its antigen is still unknown. Researchers made TCR cDNA using 5'RACE template switching, and this step added a universal primer site and UMIs. TCRdb re-derived calls from the 5' RACE reads in MiXCR, one entry per CDR3 protein. This table holds 250,000 to 300,000 distinct CDR3 sequences, approximately 13% found once. The chain carries TRBV5-1 and TRBJ1-2; D gene unclear. This sequence was found in a man aged 30 to 39 who received the YFV17D yellow fever vaccine. The sequencing here drew on CD4+ T cells sorted from PBMCs, taken 45 days after the yellow fever booster vaccination. CDR3 residues: CASSLQSDYGYTF. In DNA form, the CDR3 reads TGCGCCAGCAGCTTGCAATCAGACTATGGCTACACCTTC.